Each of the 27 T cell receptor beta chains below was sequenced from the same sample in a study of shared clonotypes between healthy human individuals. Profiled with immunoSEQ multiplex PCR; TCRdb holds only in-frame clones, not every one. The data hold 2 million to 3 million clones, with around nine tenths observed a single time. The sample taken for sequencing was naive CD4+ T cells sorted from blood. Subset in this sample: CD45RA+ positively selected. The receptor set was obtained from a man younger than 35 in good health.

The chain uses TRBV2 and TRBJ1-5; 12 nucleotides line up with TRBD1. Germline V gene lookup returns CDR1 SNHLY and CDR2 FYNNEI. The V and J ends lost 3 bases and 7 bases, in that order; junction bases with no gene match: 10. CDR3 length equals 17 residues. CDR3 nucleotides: TGTGCCAGCAGTGATTTTGTTATGGGACAGGGGGCCCAGCCCCAGCATTTT. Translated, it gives CASSDFVMGQGAQPQHF. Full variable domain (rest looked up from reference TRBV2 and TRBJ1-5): EPEVTQTPSHQVTQMGQEVILRCVPISNHLYFYWYRQILGQKVEFLVSFYNNEISEKSEIFDDQFSVERPDGSNFTLKIRSTKLEDSAMYFCASSDFVMGQGAQPQHFGDGTRLSIL.

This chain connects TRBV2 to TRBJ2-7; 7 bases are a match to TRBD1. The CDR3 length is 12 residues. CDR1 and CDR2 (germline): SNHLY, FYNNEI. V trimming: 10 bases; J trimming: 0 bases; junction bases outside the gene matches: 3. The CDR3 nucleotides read TGTGCCACCGGACAGGACTCCTACGAGCAGTACTTC. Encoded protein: CATGQDSYEQYF.

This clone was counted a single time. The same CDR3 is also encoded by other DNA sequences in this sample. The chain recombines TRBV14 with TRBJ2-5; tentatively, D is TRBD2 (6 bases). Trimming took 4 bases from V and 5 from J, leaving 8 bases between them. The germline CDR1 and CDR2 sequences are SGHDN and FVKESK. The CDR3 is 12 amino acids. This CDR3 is CASSPGGETQYF. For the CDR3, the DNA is TGTGCCAGCAGCCCCGGAGGGGAGACCCAGTACTTC.

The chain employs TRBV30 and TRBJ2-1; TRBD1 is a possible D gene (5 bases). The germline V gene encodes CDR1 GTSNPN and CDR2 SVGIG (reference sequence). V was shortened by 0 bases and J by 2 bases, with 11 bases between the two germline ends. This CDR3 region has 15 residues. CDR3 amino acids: CAWSVNRNTYNEQFF. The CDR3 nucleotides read TGTGCCTGGAGTGTAAACAGGAATACCTACAATGAGCAGTTCTTC.

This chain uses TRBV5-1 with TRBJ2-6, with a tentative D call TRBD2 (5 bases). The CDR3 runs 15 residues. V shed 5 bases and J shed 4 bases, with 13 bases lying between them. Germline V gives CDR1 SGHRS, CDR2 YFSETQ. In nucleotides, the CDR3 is TGCGCCAGCAGTACCGAGGGTACCGGGGCCAACGTCCTGACTTTC. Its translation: CASSTEGTGANVLTF. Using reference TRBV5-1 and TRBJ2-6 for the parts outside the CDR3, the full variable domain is KAGVTQTPRYLIKTRGQQVTLSCSPISGHRSVSWYQQTPGQGLQFLFEYFSETQRNKGNFPGRFSGRQFSNSRSEMNVSTLELGDSALYLCASSTEGTGANVLTFGAGSRLTVL.

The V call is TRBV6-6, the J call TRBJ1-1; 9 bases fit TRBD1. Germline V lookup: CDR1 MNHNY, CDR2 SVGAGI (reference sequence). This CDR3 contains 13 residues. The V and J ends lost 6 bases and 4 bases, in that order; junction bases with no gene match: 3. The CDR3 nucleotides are TGTGCCAGCAGACCACAGGGGGCCACTGAAGCTTTCTTT. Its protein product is CASRPQGATEAFF.

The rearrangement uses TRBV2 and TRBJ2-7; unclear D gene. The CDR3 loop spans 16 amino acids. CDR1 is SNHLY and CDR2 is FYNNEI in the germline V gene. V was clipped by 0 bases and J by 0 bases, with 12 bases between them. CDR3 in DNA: TGTGCCAGCAGTGAAGCGGGCGGTTTTAGCTCCTACGAGCAGTACTTC. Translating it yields CASSEAGGFSSYEQYF.

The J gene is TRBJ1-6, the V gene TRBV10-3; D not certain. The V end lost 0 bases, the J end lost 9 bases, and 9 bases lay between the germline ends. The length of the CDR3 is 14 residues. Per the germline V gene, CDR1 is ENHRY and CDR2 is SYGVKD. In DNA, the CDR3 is TGTGCCATCAGTGAGTCTGTGCTCAGTTCACCCCTCCACTTT. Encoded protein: CAISESVLSSPLHF.

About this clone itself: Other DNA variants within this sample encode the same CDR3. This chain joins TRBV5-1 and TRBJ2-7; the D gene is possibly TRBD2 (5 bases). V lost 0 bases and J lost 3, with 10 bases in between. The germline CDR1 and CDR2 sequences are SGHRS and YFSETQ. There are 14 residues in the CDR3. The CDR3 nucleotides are TGCGCCAGCAGCTTGGGCCAAACTAGCTACGAGCAGTACTTC. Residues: CASSLGQTSYEQYF.

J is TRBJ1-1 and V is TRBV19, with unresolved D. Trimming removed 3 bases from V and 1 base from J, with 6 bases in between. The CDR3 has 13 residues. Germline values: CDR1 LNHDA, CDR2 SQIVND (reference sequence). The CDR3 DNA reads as TGTGCCAGTAGTATTCCCCAGAACACTGAAGCTTTCTTT. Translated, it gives CASSIPQNTEAFF.

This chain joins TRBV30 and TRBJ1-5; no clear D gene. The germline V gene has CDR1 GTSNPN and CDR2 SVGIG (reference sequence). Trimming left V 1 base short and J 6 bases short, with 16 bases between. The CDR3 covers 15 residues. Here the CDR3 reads CAWSGEALGSQPQHF. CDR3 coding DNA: TGTGCCTGGAGTGGAGAGGCTCTTGGTAGTCAGCCCCAGCATTTT.

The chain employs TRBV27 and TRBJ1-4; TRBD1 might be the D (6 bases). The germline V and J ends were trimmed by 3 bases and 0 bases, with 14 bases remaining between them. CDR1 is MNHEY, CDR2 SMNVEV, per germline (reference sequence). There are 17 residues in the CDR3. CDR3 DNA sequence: TGTGCCAGCAGTTTTCAGTGGGCAGGGGCAACTAATGAAAAACTGTTTTTT. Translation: CASSFQWAGATNEKLFF.

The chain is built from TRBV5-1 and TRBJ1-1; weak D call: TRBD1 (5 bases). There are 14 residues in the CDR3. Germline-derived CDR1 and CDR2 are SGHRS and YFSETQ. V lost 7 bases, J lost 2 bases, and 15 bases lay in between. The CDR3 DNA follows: TGCGCCAGCGCCTGGGGGGGAGCAAACACTGAAGCTTTCTTT. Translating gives CASAWGGANTEAFF.

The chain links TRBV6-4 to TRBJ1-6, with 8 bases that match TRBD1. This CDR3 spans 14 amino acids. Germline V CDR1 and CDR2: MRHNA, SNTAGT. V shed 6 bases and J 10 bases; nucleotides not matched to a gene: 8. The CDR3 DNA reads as TGTGCCAGCAGCCAGACAGGGGTAGCGTCACCCCTCCACTTT. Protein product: CASSQTGVASPLHF.

The CDR3 DNA reads TGTGCCAGCAGTGAAAGAGGGGGTACAGGCCTGGGGGAGACCCAGTACTTC. This translates into CASSERGGTGLGETQYF. This chain links TRBV2 with TRBJ2-5; the D gene is possibly TRBD1 (6 bases). The CDR3 has 17 amino acids. Germline CDR1 SNHLY, CDR2 FYNNEI. V was clipped by 2 bases and J by 5 bases, with 21 bases between them.

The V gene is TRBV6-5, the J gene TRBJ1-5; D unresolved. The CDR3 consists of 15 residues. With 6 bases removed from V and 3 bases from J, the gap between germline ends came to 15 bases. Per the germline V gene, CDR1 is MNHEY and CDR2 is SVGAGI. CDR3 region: CASSPVRTFNQPQHF. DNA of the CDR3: TGTGCCAGCAGCCCTGTTCGGACTTTCAATCAGCCCCAGCATTTT.

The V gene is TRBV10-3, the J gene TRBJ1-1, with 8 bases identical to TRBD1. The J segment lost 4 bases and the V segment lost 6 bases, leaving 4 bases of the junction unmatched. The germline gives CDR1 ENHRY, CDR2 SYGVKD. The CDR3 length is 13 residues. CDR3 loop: CAISDRGLTEAFF. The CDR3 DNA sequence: TGTGCCATCAGCGACAGGGGACTCACTGAAGCTTTCTTT.

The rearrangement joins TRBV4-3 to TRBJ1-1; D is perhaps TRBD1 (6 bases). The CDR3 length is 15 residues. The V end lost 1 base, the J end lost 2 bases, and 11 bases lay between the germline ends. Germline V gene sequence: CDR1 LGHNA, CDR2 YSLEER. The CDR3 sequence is CASSQAAGTNTEAFF. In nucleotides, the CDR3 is TGCGCCAGCAGCCAAGCGGCAGGGACAAACACTGAAGCTTTCTTT.

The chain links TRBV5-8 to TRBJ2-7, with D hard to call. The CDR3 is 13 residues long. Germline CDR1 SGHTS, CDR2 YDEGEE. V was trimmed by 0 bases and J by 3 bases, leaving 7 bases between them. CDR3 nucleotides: TGTGCCAGCAGCTTGGGCCGACTCTACGAGCAGTACTTC. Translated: CASSLGRLYEQYF.

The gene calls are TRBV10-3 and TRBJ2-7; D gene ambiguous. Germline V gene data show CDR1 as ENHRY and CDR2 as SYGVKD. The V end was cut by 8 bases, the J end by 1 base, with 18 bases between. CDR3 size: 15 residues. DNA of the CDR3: TGTGCCATCGCACGGGTTGATGTGGGGTCCTACGAGCAGTACTTC. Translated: CAIARVDVGSYEQYF.

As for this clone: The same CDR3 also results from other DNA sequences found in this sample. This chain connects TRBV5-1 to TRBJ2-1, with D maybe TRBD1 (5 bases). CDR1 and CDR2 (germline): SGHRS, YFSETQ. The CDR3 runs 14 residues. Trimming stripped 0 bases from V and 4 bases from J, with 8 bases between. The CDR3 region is CASSLGQTYNEQFF. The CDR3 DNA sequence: TGCGCCAGCAGCTTGGGACAGACTTACAATGAGCAGTTCTTC.

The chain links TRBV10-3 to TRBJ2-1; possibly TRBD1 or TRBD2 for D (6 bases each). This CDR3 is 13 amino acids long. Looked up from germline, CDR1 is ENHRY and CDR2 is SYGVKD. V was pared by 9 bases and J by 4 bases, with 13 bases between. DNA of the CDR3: TGTGCCATAAAAGGGGGGTTATACAATGAGCAGTTCTTC. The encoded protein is CAIKGGLYNEQFF.

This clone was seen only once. Here the CDR3 DNA reads TGTGCCAGCAGACTAGCGGGAGTTAGCTACGAGCAGTACTTC. Protein sequence: CASRLAGVSYEQYF. V and J are TRBV6-6 and TRBJ2-5, with 11 bases aligning to TRBD2. The J call may be wrong; the DNA end is better matched by TRBJ2-7. This CDR3 contains 14 residues. The germline V gene encodes CDR1 MNHNY and CDR2 SVGAGI (reference sequence).

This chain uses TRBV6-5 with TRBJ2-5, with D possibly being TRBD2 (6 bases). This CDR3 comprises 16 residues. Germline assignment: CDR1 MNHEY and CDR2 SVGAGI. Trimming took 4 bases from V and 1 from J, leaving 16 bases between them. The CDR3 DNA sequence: TGTGCCAGCAGTTGGGGGGTGGAGGGCGGCCAAGAGACCCAGTACTTC. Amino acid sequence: CASSWGVEGGQETQYF.

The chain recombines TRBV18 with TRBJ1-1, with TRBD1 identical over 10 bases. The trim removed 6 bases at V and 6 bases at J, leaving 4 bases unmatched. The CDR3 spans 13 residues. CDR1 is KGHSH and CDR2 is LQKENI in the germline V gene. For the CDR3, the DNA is TGTGCCAGCTCTCTCGACAGGGGGCCTGAAGCTTTCTTT. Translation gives CASSLDRGPEAFF.

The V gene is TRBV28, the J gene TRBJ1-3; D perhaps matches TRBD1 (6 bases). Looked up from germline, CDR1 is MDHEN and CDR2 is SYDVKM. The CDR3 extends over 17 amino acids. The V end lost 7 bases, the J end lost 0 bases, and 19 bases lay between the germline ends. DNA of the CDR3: TGTGCCAGCACCGACAGGCCCAGGGCCCTCTCTGGAAACACCATATATTTT. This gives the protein CASTDRPRALSGNTIYF.

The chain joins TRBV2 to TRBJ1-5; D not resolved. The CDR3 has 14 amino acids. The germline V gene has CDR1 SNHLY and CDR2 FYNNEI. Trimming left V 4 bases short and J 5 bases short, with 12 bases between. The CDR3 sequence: CASSGRTGDQPQHF. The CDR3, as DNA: TGTGCCAGCAGTGGCCGGACGGGAGATCAGCCCCAGCATTTT.